Sequencing of this TCR beta chain was carried out in a study of T cells in Graves' hyperthyroidism and ophthalmopathy. This clonotype was seen at least ten times. Researchers barred patients who had uncontrolled infection, other autoimmune disease, pregnancy or lactation. What was amplified from RNA transcripts were TCR beta CDR3 regions. In the first-round RT-PCR of the TCR CDR3, the HTBI primer set was used. One entry per CDR3 protein, called by TCRdb with MiXCR from the multiplex PCR reads. The sample includes under 450,000 distinct CDR3 sequences, more than 15% seen only once; the top ten take 7.5% to 9%. The ends were cut back, 0 bases at V and 5 bases at J, with 16 bases in the middle. Germline-derived CDR1 and CDR2 are MNHNY and SVGAGI (reference sequence). The CDR3 runs 16 residues.

Sequenced input: blood. The TCR was taken from a woman younger than 35 with Graves' hyperthyroidism. This rearrangement joins TRBV6-6 to TRBJ2-5; D is possibly TRBD1 or TRBD2 (5 bases each). The CDR3 loop reads CASSYSGTVGRETQYF. The CDR3 DNA is TGTGCCAGCAGTTACTCCGGGACGGTCGGGCGGGAGACCCAGTACTTC.